This T cell receptor beta chain is from a study of blood T cell repertoires in COVID-19. Looking at the study overall: The samples span acute and convalescent COVID-19 from the United States, Italy and Spain. PBMCs, B-cell-depleted T cells, or T cells were the source of the cDNA or gDNA that made up the material.

Original processing notes: Amplification from reference gene primers served as the basis for estimated nucleated cell counts. Method: immunoSEQ multiplex PCR; TCRdb's copy keeps in-frame clones and lacks some. The V and J calls and the clone size are those of that table, but D and trimming were determined from the DNA. The repertoire holds 120,000 to 150,000 clones, about nine tenths seen once, with about two fifths in the top ten. This clone was picked up one time. The CDR3 totals 14 residues. Per the germline V gene, CDR1 is SGHVS and CDR2 is FQNEAQ. V was pared by 0 bases and J by 2 bases, with 5 bases between.

The specimen sequenced was peripheral blood. The TCR sequence derives from a man in his fifties or sixties who had recovered from COVID-19. This sequence joins TRBV7-8 and TRBJ2-1; D remains ambiguous. CDR3 nucleotides: TGTGCCAGCAGCTTAGCGTATCCCTACAATGAGCAGTTCTTC. This encodes CASSLAYPYNEQFF.